The present TCR beta chain was sequenced within a study of blood T cell repertoires in COVID-19. TCRdb keeps only in-frame clones here, not all; method: immunoSEQ multiplex PCR. The profile covers fewer than 500,000 clones, with 87% appearing a single time and roughly 1.4% taken by the ten largest. The CDR3 loop spans 17 amino acids. Germline CDR1 is KGHSH and CDR2 is LQKENI. V was pared by 2 bases and J by 1 base, with 5 bases of the junction left unmatched. Categorization into cohorts depended on clinical history that participants reported. The study counted Cohort 3 donors as recovered given two negative PCRs, clearance, or symptom resolution.

This receptor was taken from a man aged 25 to 40 who had recovered from COVID-19. The sequenced material came from PBMCs or T cells enriched from blood (not recorded which). The chain joins TRBV18 to TRBJ2-1; 10 nucleotides match TRBD2. In DNA form, the CDR3 reads TGTGCCAGCTCACCATCAAGGACTAGCGGATCCTACAATGAGCAGTTCTTC. It yields the protein CASSPSRTSGSYNEQFF.